What follows describes a single TCR beta chain. J lost 7 bases, V lost 4 bases, and 8 bases had no gene match. The V gene's germline CDR1 is MNHNS and CDR2 SASEGT. CDR3 length: 16 amino acids. These data are taken from a study of blood T cell repertoires in COVID-19. Study-wide background: Both acute and convalescent COVID-19 samples were obtained from the United States, Italy and Spain. The analysed material was cDNA or gDNA that came from T cells, B-cell-depleted T cells, or PBMCs.

Per the original data handling: Amplification with reference gene primers provided the estimates of nucleated cell counts. Sequencing was performed with immunoSEQ multiplex PCR; in TCRdb, only in-frame clones are kept and a portion is missing. V, J and clone size were drawn from that table, and D and trimming were deduced from the DNA. This table holds about 210,000 clones, approximately 78% found once. Recruited during active infection, patients (from Seattle) were subsequently followed longitudinally. The clonotype originates from a woman aged 70-85 years with COVID-19, enrolled during active disease. Sequencing was done on a sample of peripheral blood. The rearrangement joins TRBV6-1 to TRBJ2-2; the match to TRBD2 covers 11 bases. The CDR3 region is CASSALAGGGIGELFF. The CDR3 coding sequence is TGTGCCAGCAGTGCCCTAGCGGGGGGCGGAATCGGGGAGCTGTTTTTT.